A single T cell receptor beta chain is shown here with its context. Antigen unknown. This sample is part of a study of OX40 agonist ivuxolimab in advanced cancers. Study in general: Patients received ivuxolimab, an agonistic anti-OX40 (CD134) antibody. Ivuxolimab was administered intravenously to patients at 0.01 to 10 mg/kg every 2 weeks. Dose-escalation cases comprised hepatocellular carcinoma, melanoma, renal cell or head and neck cancer.

Findings of the study overall: On average, CD8+ T cells showed a greater number of expanded clones than CD4+.

CDR3 length: 13 residues. V lost 3 bases and J lost 2, with 7 bases in between. Per the germline V gene, CDR1 is ENHRY and CDR2 is SYGVKD. The repertoire was sequenced with immunoSEQ multiplex PCR; TCRdb's copy has only in-frame clones and lacks some. Among tens of thousands of clones, more than 70% were seen once, and the ten largest hold roughly 27%. J is TRBJ2-5 and V is TRBV10-3, with D unresolved. The sequence came from an adult with an advanced solid tumor such as melanoma, head and neck, liver or kidney cancer. The sequences come from CD4+ or CD8+ T cells sorted from blood, collected in a trial of the OX40 agonist ivuxolimab. The CDR3 protein is CAISDQTQETQYF. DNA for the CDR3: TGTGCCATCAGTGACCAGACACAAGAGACCCAGTACTTC.